The present T cell receptor (beta chain) was sequenced within a study of shared T cell receptors in the human thymus. Produced via immunoSEQ multiplex PCR; TCRdb's table is partial and in-frame only. This repertoire shows 720,000 or so clones, 80% to 90% found once; its top ten account for around 0.0094%. The data also belong to a second study, concerning human thymus T cells. From that report: It was from resections taken during corrective heart surgery that the thymus tissue came. Related research found strongly overlapping thymic repertoires in unrelated individuals.

The TCR comes from a girl less than two years old with a congenital heart defect. What was sequenced was thymocytes.

This CDR3 reads CATPDRANGYTF. CDR3 nucleotides: TGTGCCACCCCCGACAGGGCAAATGGCTACACCTTC. This chain connects TRBV2 to TRBJ1-2; 7 bases are a match to TRBD1. Germline CDR1 is SNHLY and CDR2 is FYNNEI. The length of the CDR3 is 12 residues. V shed 10 bases and J 6 bases; nucleotides not matched to a gene: 8.